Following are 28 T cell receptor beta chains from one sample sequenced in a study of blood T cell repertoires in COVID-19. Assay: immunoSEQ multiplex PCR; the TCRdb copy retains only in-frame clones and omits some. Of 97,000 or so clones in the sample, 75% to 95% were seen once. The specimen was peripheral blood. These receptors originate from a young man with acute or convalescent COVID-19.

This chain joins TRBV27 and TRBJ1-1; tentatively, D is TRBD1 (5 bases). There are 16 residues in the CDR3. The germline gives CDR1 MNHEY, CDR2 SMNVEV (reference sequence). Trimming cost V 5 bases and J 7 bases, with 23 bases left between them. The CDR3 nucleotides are TGTGCCAGCAGTCCCAGCGGCGGGGCGTGGCGATTTGAAGCTTTCTTT. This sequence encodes CASSPSGGAWRFEAFF.

In DNA form, the CDR3 reads TGCGCCAGCAGCCAAGATACGGGAGGGGGCACTGAAGCTTTCTTT. Translated: CASSQDTGGGTEAFF. The chain employs TRBV4-1 and TRBJ1-1, with D possibly matching TRBD1 (6 bases). V dropped 0 bases and J dropped 4 bases, with 12 bases sitting between them. This CDR3 comprises 15 residues. The germline V gene encodes CDR1 MGHRA and CDR2 YSYEKL.

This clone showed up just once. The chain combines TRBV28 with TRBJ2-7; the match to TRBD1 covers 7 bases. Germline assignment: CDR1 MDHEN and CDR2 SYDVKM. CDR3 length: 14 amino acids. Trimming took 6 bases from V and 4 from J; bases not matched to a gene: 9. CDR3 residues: CASRLAGGFYEQYF. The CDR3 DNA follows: TGTGCCAGCAGATTGGCAGGGGGTTTTTACGAGCAGTACTTC.

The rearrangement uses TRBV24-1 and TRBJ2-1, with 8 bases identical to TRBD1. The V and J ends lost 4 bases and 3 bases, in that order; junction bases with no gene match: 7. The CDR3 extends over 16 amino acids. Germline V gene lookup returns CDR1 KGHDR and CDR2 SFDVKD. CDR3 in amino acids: CATSDQDRGDYNEQFF. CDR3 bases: TGTGCCACCAGTGACCAAGACAGGGGCGACTACAATGAGCAGTTCTTC.

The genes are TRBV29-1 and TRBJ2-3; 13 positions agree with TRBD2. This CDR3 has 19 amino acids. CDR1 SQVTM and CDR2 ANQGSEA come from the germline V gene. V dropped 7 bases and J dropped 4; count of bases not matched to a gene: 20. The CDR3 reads CSAHRTSGGVSSRADTQYF. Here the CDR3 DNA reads TGCAGCGCCCACCGGACTAGCGGGGGAGTAAGTAGTCGCGCAGATACGCAGTATTTT.

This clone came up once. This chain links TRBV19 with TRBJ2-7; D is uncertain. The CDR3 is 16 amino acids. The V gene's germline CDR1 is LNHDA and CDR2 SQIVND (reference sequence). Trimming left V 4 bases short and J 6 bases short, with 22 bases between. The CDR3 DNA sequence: TGTGCCAGTAGTACCGACGGCCCGGCCGATACGGGCGAGCAGTACTTC. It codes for CASSTDGPADTGEQYF.

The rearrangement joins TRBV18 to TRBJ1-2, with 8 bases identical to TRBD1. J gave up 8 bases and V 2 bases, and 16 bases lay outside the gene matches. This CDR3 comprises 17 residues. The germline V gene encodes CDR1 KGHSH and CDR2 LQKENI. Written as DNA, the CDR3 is TGTGCCAGCTCACCAACGACAGGGGCCCTCCATGTGAAGGGCTACACCTTC. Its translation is CASSPTTGALHVKGYTF. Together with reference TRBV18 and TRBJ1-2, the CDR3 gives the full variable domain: NAGVMQNPRHLVRRRGQEARLRCSPMKGHSHVYWYRQLPEEGLKFMVYLQKENIIDESGMPKERFSAEFPKEGPSILRIQQVVRGDSAAYFCASSPTTGALHVKGYTFGSGTRLTVV.

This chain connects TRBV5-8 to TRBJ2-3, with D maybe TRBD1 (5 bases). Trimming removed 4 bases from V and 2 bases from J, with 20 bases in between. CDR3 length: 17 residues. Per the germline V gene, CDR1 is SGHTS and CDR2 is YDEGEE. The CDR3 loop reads CASSPPRQLTYTDTQYF. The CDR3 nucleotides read TGTGCCAGCAGCCCACCCCGACAGCTCACTTACACAGATACGCAGTATTTT.

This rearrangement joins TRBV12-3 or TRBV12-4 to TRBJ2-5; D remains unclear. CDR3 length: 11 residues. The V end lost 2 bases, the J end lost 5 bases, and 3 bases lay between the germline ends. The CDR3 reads CASSLLETQYF. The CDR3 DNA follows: TGTGCCAGCAGTTTACTCGAGACCCAGTACTTC.

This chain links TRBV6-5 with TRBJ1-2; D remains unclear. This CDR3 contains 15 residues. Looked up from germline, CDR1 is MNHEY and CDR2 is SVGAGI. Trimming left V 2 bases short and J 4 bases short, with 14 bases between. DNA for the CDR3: TGTGCCAGCAGTTACACCTCCTCGGGGATCTATGGCTACACCTTC. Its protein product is CASSYTSSGIYGYTF.

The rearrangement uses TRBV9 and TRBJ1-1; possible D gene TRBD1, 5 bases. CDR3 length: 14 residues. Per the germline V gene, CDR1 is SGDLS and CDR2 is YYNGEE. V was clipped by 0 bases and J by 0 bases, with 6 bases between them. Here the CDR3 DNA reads TGTGCCAGCAGCGTAGGGACACTGAACACTGAAGCTTTCTTT. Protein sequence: CASSVGTLNTEAFF. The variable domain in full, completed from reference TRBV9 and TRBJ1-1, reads DSGVTQTPKHLITATGQRVTLRCSPRSGDLSVYWYQQSLDQGLQFLIQYYNGEERAKGNILERFSAQQFPDLHSELNLSSLELGDSALYFCASSVGTLNTEAFFGQGTRLTVV.

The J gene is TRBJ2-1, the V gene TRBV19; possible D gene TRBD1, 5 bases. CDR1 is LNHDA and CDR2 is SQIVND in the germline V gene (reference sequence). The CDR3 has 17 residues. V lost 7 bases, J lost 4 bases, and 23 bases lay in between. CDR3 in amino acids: CASMNPLTERTYNEQFF. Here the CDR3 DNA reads TGTGCCAGTATGAATCCCCTGACAGAACGTACTTACAATGAGCAGTTCTTC.

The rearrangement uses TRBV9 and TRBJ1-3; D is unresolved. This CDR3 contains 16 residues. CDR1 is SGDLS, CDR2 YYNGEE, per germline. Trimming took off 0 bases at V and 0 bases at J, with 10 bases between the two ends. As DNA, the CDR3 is TGTGCCAGCAGCGTAGAACTGGAGTACTCTGGAAACACCATATATTTT. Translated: CASSVELEYSGNTIYF.

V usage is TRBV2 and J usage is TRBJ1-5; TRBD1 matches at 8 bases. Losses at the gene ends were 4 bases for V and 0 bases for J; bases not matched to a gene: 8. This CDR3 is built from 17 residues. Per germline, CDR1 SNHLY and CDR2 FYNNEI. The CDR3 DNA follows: TGTGCCAGCAGTGGGACAGGGATCCAGTATAGCAATCAGCCCCAGCATTTT. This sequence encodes CASSGTGIQYSNQPQHF.

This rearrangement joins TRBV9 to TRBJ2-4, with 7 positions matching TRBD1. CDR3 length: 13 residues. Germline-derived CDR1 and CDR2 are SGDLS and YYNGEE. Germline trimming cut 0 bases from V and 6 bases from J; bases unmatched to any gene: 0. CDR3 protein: CASSVGQGNIQYF. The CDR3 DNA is TGTGCCAGCAGCGTAGGACAGGGAAACATTCAGTACTTC.

The CDR3 DNA is TGTGCCAGCAGTTTAGTCGGTATAAGCACTGAAGCTTTCTTT. It is translated as CASSLVGISTEAFF. V and J are TRBV27 and TRBJ1-1; D unresolved. V lost 2 bases and J 4 bases, leaving 11 bases between the germline ends. CDR1 and CDR2 (germline): MNHEY, SMNVEV (reference sequence). The length of the CDR3 is 14 residues.

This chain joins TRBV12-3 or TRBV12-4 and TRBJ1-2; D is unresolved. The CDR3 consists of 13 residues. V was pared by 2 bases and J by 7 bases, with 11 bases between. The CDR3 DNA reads TGTGCCAGCAGTTTATCTACAAGGAGTGGCTACACCTTC. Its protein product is CASSLSTRSGYTF.

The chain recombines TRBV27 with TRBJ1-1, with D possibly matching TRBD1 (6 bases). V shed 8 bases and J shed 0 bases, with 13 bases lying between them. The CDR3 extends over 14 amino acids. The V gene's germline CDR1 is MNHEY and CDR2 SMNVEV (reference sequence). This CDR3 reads CASGFEGVNTEAFF. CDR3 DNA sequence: TGTGCCAGCGGCTTTGAGGGGGTGAACACTGAAGCTTTCTTT.

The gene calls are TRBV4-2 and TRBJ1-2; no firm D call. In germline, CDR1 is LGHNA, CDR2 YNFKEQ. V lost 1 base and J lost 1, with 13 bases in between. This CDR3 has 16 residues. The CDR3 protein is CASSQGEALSNYGYTF. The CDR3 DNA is TGTGCCAGCAGCCAAGGGGAGGCATTGAGTAACTATGGCTACACCTTC.

In DNA form, the CDR3 reads TGTGCCACCAGTGATTTAACCAGGGCCGAGCAGTACTTC. Protein product: CATSDLTRAEQYF. V usage is TRBV24-1 and J usage is TRBJ2-7; D might be TRBD1 (5 bases). This CDR3 region has 13 residues. From germline, CDR1 is KGHDR and CDR2 SFDVKD. V was clipped by 1 base and J by 6 bases, with 9 bases between them.

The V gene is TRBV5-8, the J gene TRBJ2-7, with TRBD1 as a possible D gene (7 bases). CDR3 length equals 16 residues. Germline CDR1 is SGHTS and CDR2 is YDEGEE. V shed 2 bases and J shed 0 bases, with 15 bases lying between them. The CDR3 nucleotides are TGTGCCAGCAGCTTAGGTTGGGGGGACAGCTCCTACGAGCAGTACTTC. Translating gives CASSLGWGDSSYEQYF. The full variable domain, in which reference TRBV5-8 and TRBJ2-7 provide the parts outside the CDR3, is EAGVTQSPTHLIKTRGQQATLRCSPISGHTSVYWYQQALGLGLQFLLWYDEGEERNRGNFPPRFSGRQFPNYSSELNVNALELEDSALYLCASSLGWGDSSYEQYFGPGTRLTVT.

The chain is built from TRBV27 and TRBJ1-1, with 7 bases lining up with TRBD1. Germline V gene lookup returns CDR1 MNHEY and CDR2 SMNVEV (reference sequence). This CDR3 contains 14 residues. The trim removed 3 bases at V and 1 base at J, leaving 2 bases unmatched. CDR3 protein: CASSFGTENTEAFF. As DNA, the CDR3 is TGTGCCAGCAGTTTTGGGACAGAGAACACTGAAGCTTTCTTT.

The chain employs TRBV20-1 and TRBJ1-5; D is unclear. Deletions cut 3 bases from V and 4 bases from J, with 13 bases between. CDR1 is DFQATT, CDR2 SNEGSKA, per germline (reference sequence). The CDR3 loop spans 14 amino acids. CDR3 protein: CSASGPGINQPQHF. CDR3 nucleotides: TGCAGTGCTAGTGGGCCGGGTATTAATCAGCCCCAGCATTTT.

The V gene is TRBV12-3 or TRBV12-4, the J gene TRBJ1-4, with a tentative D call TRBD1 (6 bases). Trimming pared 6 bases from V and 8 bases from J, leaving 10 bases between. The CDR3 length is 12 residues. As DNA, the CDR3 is TGTGCCAGCAGCAGGGGCCGGGAAAAACTGTTTTTT. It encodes CASSRGREKLFF.

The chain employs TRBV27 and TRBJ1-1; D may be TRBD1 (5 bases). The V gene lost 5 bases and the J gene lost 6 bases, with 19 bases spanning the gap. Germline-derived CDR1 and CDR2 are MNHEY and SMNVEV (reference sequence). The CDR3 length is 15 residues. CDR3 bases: TGTGCCAGCAGTGTCCCGGGACTAGCGACCGCTGAAGCTTTCTTT. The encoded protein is CASSVPGLATAEAFF.

The CDR3 reads CASSPSGGSGGTDTQYF. The CDR3 DNA follows: TGTGCCAGCAGCCCGTCGGGGGGTAGCGGGGGAACAGATACGCAGTATTTT. This rearrangement joins TRBV13 to TRBJ2-3; TRBD2 agrees at 9 bases. With 5 bases clipped from V and 3 bases from J, the junction kept 12 bases outside the gene matches. The CDR3 contains 17 residues. The germline CDR1 and CDR2 sequences are PRHDT and FYEKMQ (reference sequence).

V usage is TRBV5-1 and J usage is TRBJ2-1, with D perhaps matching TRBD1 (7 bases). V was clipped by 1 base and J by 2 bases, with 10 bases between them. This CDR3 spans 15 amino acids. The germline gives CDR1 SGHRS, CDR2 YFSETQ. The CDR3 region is CASSLSGGTYNEQFF. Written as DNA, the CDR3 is TGCGCCAGCAGCTTGTCAGGGGGGACCTACAATGAGCAGTTCTTC.

The CDR3 here is CASSLFGTGESNQPQHF. In DNA form, the CDR3 reads TGTGCCAGCAGTTTATTCGGGACAGGGGAGAGCAATCAGCCCCAGCATTTT. The V call is TRBV28, the J call TRBJ1-5; 10 bases are a match to TRBD1. This CDR3 has 17 amino acids. V lost 1 base to trimming and J lost 1 base; unmatched junction nucleotides: 4. Germline loops: CDR1 MDHEN, CDR2 SYDVKM.